This paragraph covers one T cell receptor (beta chain) sequence. Its antigen is undetermined. RNA transcripts yielded amplified TCR beta CDR3 regions. The TCR CDR3 first-round RT-PCR relied on the HTBI primer set. TCRdb used MiXCR to reprocess the multiplex PCR reads, holding one entry per CDR3 protein. The profile covers fewer than 450,000 distinct CDR3 sequences, with about a fifth appearing a single time and 40% taken by the ten largest. The record originates from a study of T cells in Graves' hyperthyroidism and ophthalmopathy. Points from the study as a whole: A model of 13 V-J pairs discriminated ophthalmopathy from stable hyperthyroidism.

Trimming took 0 bases from V and 6 from J, leaving 11 bases between them. CDR3 length: 14 residues. The germline gives CDR1 LNHDA, CDR2 SQIVND (reference sequence). Sequenced: blood. The chain carries TRBV19 and TRBJ1-1; D not certain. The TCR sequence derives from a young man with Graves' ophthalmopathy. The CDR3 reads CASSIDGEHAEAFF. CDR3 coding DNA: TGTGCCAGTAGTATAGACGGGGAGCACGCTGAAGCTTTCTTT.